A selection of T cell receptor beta chains follows, all from one sample in a study of blood T cell repertoires in COVID-19. Generated by immunoSEQ multiplex PCR, the TCRdb table keeps only in-frame clones and is missing some. The repertoire holds about 73,000 clones, with about four fifths as singletons. What was sequenced was peripheral blood. All receptors derive from a man between 50 and 59 years old with active COVID-19. Each CDR3 is given with its conserved first and last residue. The order of the fields is clone size, J gene, CDR3 length, D gene, V gene, CDR3 DNA, CDR3 protein. D genes are given only for firm matches. Rows may omit the clone size; those that give it use once, few, many or a size class.

clone size: -
J gene: TRBJ2-3
CDR3 length: 15
D gene: -
V gene: TRBV11-2
CDR3 DNA: TGTGCCAGCAGCCCCTGGACTGTTAGCACAGATACGCAGTATTTT
CDR3 protein: CASSPWTVSTDTQYF

clone size: -
J gene: TRBJ1-6
CDR3 length: 14
D gene: TRBD1
V gene: TRBV7-9
CDR3 DNA: TGTGCCAGCAGCAACGGACAGGCTAATTCACCCCTCCACTTT
CDR3 protein: CASSNGQANSPLHF

clone size: -
J gene: TRBJ1-2
CDR3 length: 13
D gene: -
V gene: TRBV29-1
CDR3 DNA: TGCAGCGTTGAAGATAGTAGAGGGCACGGCTACACCTTC
CDR3 protein: CSVEDSRGHGYTF

clone size: -
J gene: TRBJ2-3
CDR3 length: 13
D gene: -
V gene: TRBV6-5
CDR3 DNA: TGTGCCAGCAGACCCTTAACATCAGATACGCAGTATTTT
CDR3 protein: CASRPLTSDTQYF

clone size: -
J gene: TRBJ2-7
CDR3 length: 14
D gene: -
V gene: TRBV19
CDR3 DNA: TGTGCCAGTAGTCAACAGGGCGACGGCTACGAGCAGTACTTC
CDR3 protein: CASSQQGDGYEQYF

clone size: -
J gene: TRBJ2-1
CDR3 length: 14
D gene: TRBD1
V gene: TRBV11-1
CDR3 DNA: TGTGCCAGCAGCTTAGGGGGACAGGGGTGGGAGCAGTTCTTC
CDR3 protein: CASSLGGQGWEQFF

clone size: -
J gene: TRBJ1-2
CDR3 length: 15
D gene: -
V gene: TRBV4-1
CDR3 DNA: TGCGCCAGCAGCCAAGAGGGGGCGCAGAACTATGGCTACACCTTC
CDR3 protein: CASSQEGAQNYGYTF

clone size: -
J gene: TRBJ2-7
CDR3 length: 13
D gene: -
V gene: TRBV24-1
CDR3 DNA: TGTGCCACCGGTGACGGGGGTGTCTACGAGCAGTACTTC
CDR3 protein: CATGDGGVYEQYF

clone size: -
J gene: TRBJ2-7
CDR3 length: 15
D gene: -
V gene: TRBV19
CDR3 DNA: TGTGCCAGTAGTATAGATCCGACAGAGAACTACGAGCAGTACTTC
CDR3 protein: CASSIDPTENYEQYF

clone size: -
J gene: TRBJ2-5
CDR3 length: 17
D gene: TRBD1
V gene: TRBV19
CDR3 DNA: TGTGCCAGTAGTATCCCATCCCGACAGGGGGCTTTGGAGACCCAGTACTTC
CDR3 protein: CASSIPSRQGALETQYF

clone size: -
J gene: TRBJ2-7
CDR3 length: 16
D gene: TRBD1
V gene: TRBV7-3
CDR3 DNA: TGTGCCAGCAGCTCCTCATCGACAGGGAGTTACTACGAGCAGTACTTC
CDR3 protein: CASSSSSTGSYYEQYF

clone size: once
J gene: TRBJ2-1
CDR3 length: 16
D gene: TRBD2
V gene: TRBV10-2
CDR3 DNA: TGCGCCAGCAGTGAGCCAACTAGCGGGGGGGCCAATGAGCAGTTCTTC
CDR3 protein: CASSEPTSGGANEQFF

clone size: few
J gene: TRBJ2-1
CDR3 length: 14
D gene: -
V gene: TRBV5-4
CDR3 DNA: TGTGCCAGCAGACCGGGACTCGGCGACAATGAGCAGTTCTTC
CDR3 protein: CASRPGLGDNEQFF

clone size: -
J gene: TRBJ1-2
CDR3 length: 15
D gene: TRBD1
V gene: TRBV30
CDR3 DNA: TGTGCCTGGAGCTTTCCCCTCAGGGGGCGTAGAGGCTACACCTTC
CDR3 protein: CAWSFPLRGRRGYTF

clone size: -
J gene: TRBJ1-1
CDR3 length: 14
D gene: -
V gene: TRBV6-5
CDR3 DNA: TGTGCCAGCCCGAATTCCTACGGGAACACTGAAGCTTTCTTT
CDR3 protein: CASPNSYGNTEAFF

clone size: -
J gene: TRBJ1-5
CDR3 length: 15
D gene: TRBD1
V gene: TRBV13
CDR3 DNA: TGTGCCAGCAGCTTAGGAGGACAGGGGCTGGGGCCCCAGCATTTT
CDR3 protein: CASSLGGQGLGPQHF

clone size: few
J gene: TRBJ1-5
CDR3 length: 13
D gene: -
V gene: TRBV2
CDR3 DNA: TGTGCCAGCAGTGATCGGGACAATCAGCCCCAGCATTTT
CDR3 protein: CASSDRDNQPQHF

clone size: -
J gene: TRBJ1-1
CDR3 length: 14
D gene: TRBD1
V gene: TRBV6-5
CDR3 DNA: TGTGCCAGCAGTCCCCCGACAGGGGAGCGTCAAGCTTTCTTT
CDR3 protein: CASSPPTGERQAFF

clone size: once
J gene: TRBJ1-2
CDR3 length: 13
D gene: -
V gene: TRBV5-1
CDR3 DNA: TGCGCCAGCAGCTTGGCGAGTTTATCCGGCTACACCTTC
CDR3 protein: CASSLASLSGYTF

clone size: once
J gene: TRBJ2-5
CDR3 length: 15
D gene: TRBD1
V gene: TRBV5-6
CDR3 DNA: TGTGCCAGCAGCTTGTTAGGGGGCCAAGGGGAGACCCAGTACTTC
CDR3 protein: CASSLLGGQGETQYF

clone size: -
J gene: TRBJ1-1
CDR3 length: 15
D gene: TRBD1
V gene: TRBV11-3
CDR3 DNA: TGTGCCAGCAGGGGAATGGGACAGATGAACACTGAAGCTTTCTTT
CDR3 protein: CASRGMGQMNTEAFF

clone size: -
J gene: TRBJ2-3
CDR3 length: 11
D gene: -
V gene: TRBV20-1
CDR3 DNA: TGCAGTGCTAGTAGAGAAAGTCGGCAGTATTTT
CDR3 protein: CSASRESRQYF

clone size: -
J gene: TRBJ2-3
CDR3 length: 14
D gene: -
V gene: TRBV7-3
CDR3 DNA: TGTGCCAGCAGCTTAAGCCCCCCGGCAGATACGCAGTATTTT
CDR3 protein: CASSLSPPADTQYF

clone size: once
J gene: TRBJ2-7
CDR3 length: 16
D gene: TRBD1
V gene: TRBV5-1
CDR3 DNA: TGCGCCAGCAGCCCGGGATGGGACAGGGCCACCTACGAGCAGTACTTC
CDR3 protein: CASSPGWDRATYEQYF

clone size: -
J gene: TRBJ2-5
CDR3 length: 17
D gene: -
V gene: TRBV4-2
CDR3 DNA: TGTGCCAGCAGCCAAGGTACAACAGACACAAGCGGTGAGACCCAGTACTTC
CDR3 protein: CASSQGTTDTSGETQYF

clone size: once
J gene: TRBJ2-3
CDR3 length: 16
D gene: -
V gene: TRBV5-4
CDR3 DNA: TGTGCCAGCAGCTTCGATGGGGGGGCATCCACAGATACGCAGTATTTT
CDR3 protein: CASSFDGGASTDTQYF

clone size: once
J gene: TRBJ1-1
CDR3 length: 13
D gene: -
V gene: TRBV2
CDR3 DNA: TGTGCCAGCAGTGGTTTGAGGAACACTGAAGCTTTCTTT
CDR3 protein: CASSGLRNTEAFF

clone size: -
J gene: TRBJ1-2
CDR3 length: 16
D gene: TRBD1
V gene: TRBV5-1
CDR3 DNA: TGCGCCAGCAGCTTGGAGTCGGGACAGGGGGCATATGGCTACACCTTC
CDR3 protein: CASSLESGQGAYGYTF

clone size: -
J gene: TRBJ2-5
CDR3 length: 15
D gene: TRBD2
V gene: TRBV28
CDR3 DNA: TGTGCCAGCAGTAGACTAGCGGGGGGGGTTGGGACCCAGTACTTC
CDR3 protein: CASSRLAGGVGTQYF

clone size: -
J gene: TRBJ2-5
CDR3 length: 15
D gene: -
V gene: TRBV6-1
CDR3 DNA: TGTGCCAGCAGTGAAGAGTTGGACAGCCAAGAGACCCAGTACTTC
CDR3 protein: CASSEELDSQETQYF

clone size: -
J gene: TRBJ2-3
CDR3 length: 13
D gene: -
V gene: TRBV9
CDR3 DNA: TGTGCCAGCAGCCTAGGAAGCCCAGATACGCAGTATTTT
CDR3 protein: CASSLGSPDTQYF

clone size: -
J gene: TRBJ1-2
CDR3 length: 13
D gene: TRBD1
V gene: TRBV30
CDR3 DNA: TGTGCCTGGAGTGACGGGACAGTCGATGGCTACACCTTC
CDR3 protein: CAWSDGTVDGYTF

clone size: -
J gene: TRBJ1-1
CDR3 length: 14
D gene: -
V gene: TRBV25-1
CDR3 DNA: TGTGCCAGCAGACATTACGGGAGGAACACTGAAGCTTTCTTT
CDR3 protein: CASRHYGRNTEAFF

clone size: -
J gene: TRBJ2-7
CDR3 length: 13
D gene: -
V gene: TRBV18
CDR3 DNA: TGTGCCAGCTCACCAAGCCTGAACTACGAGCAGTACTTC
CDR3 protein: CASSPSLNYEQYF

clone size: -
J gene: TRBJ1-1
CDR3 length: 15
D gene: -
V gene: TRBV27
CDR3 DNA: TGTGCCAGCAGTCCTTATGAGGGGCGGGGGACTGAAGCTTTCTTT
CDR3 protein: CASSPYEGRGTEAFF

clone size: -
J gene: TRBJ2-2
CDR3 length: 17
D gene: TRBD2
V gene: TRBV11-3
CDR3 DNA: TGTGCCAGCAGCTTAGGAACTAGCGGGTCGAACACCGGGGAGCTGTTTTTT
CDR3 protein: CASSLGTSGSNTGELFF

clone size: -
J gene: TRBJ2-1
CDR3 length: 15
D gene: -
V gene: TRBV5-1
CDR3 DNA: TGCGCCAGCAGCTTGGATGGCAGGGCGTACAATGAGCAGTTCTTC
CDR3 protein: CASSLDGRAYNEQFF

clone size: few
J gene: TRBJ1-2
CDR3 length: 13
D gene: TRBD1
V gene: TRBV12-3/TRBV12-4
CDR3 DNA: TGTGCCAGCAGTTCAGGGGGGAGGAGTGGCTACACCTTC
CDR3 protein: CASSSGGRSGYTF

clone size: -
J gene: TRBJ2-7
CDR3 length: 13
D gene: -
V gene: TRBV6-5
CDR3 DNA: TGTGCCAGCAGTTACCCCCAGGCCTACGAGCAGTACTTC
CDR3 protein: CASSYPQAYEQYF

clone size: few
J gene: TRBJ1-2
CDR3 length: 13
D gene: -
V gene: TRBV7-9
CDR3 DNA: TGTGCCAGCAGCTTGGGGCAGAACTATGGCTACACCTTC
CDR3 protein: CASSLGQNYGYTF

clone size: once
J gene: TRBJ1-2
CDR3 length: 15
D gene: -
V gene: TRBV7-9
CDR3 DNA: TGTGCCAGCAGCTTAGCGCGGGCATTTAACTATGGCTACACCTTC
CDR3 protein: CASSLARAFNYGYTF

clone size: -
J gene: TRBJ2-7
CDR3 length: 17
D gene: -
V gene: TRBV5-5
CDR3 DNA: TGTGCCAGCAGCCGGGGGTGGAGCAGGGGGATTCTCTACGAGCAGTACTTC
CDR3 protein: CASSRGWSRGILYEQYF

clone size: -
J gene: TRBJ2-1
CDR3 length: 15
D gene: TRBD2
V gene: TRBV13
CDR3 DNA: TGTGCCAGCAGCTCCGGACTAGCGGATTACAATGAGCAGTTCTTC
CDR3 protein: CASSSGLADYNEQFF

clone size: -
J gene: TRBJ1-2
CDR3 length: 14
D gene: -
V gene: TRBV28
CDR3 DNA: TGTGCCAGCACCTCCCAGGGGCCCCACTATGGCTACACCTTC
CDR3 protein: CASTSQGPHYGYTF

clone size: -
J gene: TRBJ2-7
CDR3 length: 15
D gene: -
V gene: TRBV7-3
CDR3 DNA: TGTGCCAGCAGCTTAAATCCAGGCGAACTTGGCGAGCAGTACTTC
CDR3 protein: CASSLNPGELGEQYF

clone size: -
J gene: TRBJ1-5
CDR3 length: 16
D gene: TRBD1
V gene: TRBV6-6
CDR3 DNA: TGTGCCAGCAGTTTACAGGGGGACGGTCCAGATCAGCCCCAGCATTTT
CDR3 protein: CASSLQGDGPDQPQHF

clone size: -
J gene: TRBJ2-7
CDR3 length: 13
D gene: -
V gene: TRBV6-5
CDR3 DNA: TGTGCCAGCATCGAGGTCGGAACCTACGAGCAGTACTTC
CDR3 protein: CASIEVGTYEQYF

clone size: medium-sized
J gene: TRBJ1-1
CDR3 length: 10
D gene: -
V gene: TRBV30
CDR3 DNA: TGTGCCCAAGAGAGCACTGAAGCTTTCTTT
CDR3 protein: CAQESTEAFF

clone size: once
J gene: TRBJ2-3
CDR3 length: 16
D gene: TRBD2
V gene: TRBV7-2
CDR3 DNA: TGTGCCAGCAGCTTAAGGCGGGAGTGGGGCACAGATACGCAGTATTTT
CDR3 protein: CASSLRREWGTDTQYF

clone size: -
J gene: TRBJ2-7
CDR3 length: 13
D gene: -
V gene: TRBV3-1/TRBV3-2
CDR3 DNA: TGTGCCAGCAGCCAAACCGTTAGCTACGAGCAGTACTTC
CDR3 protein: CASSQTVSYEQYF

clone size: -
J gene: TRBJ2-4
CDR3 length: 12
D gene: -
V gene: TRBV6-1
CDR3 DNA: TGTGCCAGCAGTGAAGCGCTACGCATTCAGTACTTC
CDR3 protein: CASSEALRIQYF

clone size: -
J gene: TRBJ1-2
CDR3 length: 14
D gene: -
V gene: TRBV19
CDR3 DNA: TGTGCCAGTAGTACACTGGGACAATCCCATGGCTACACCTTC
CDR3 protein: CASSTLGQSHGYTF

clone size: -
J gene: TRBJ2-1
CDR3 length: 15
D gene: -
V gene: TRBV5-1
CDR3 DNA: TGCGCCAGCAGCTTGGGGGCAGGGTTGGACAATGAGCAGTTCTTC
CDR3 protein: CASSLGAGLDNEQFF

clone size: few
J gene: TRBJ2-2
CDR3 length: 14
D gene: -
V gene: TRBV18
CDR3 DNA: TGTGCCAGCTCACTCACGGCGAGGGCCGGGGAGCTGTTTTTT
CDR3 protein: CASSLTARAGELFF